This record looks at one T cell receptor (beta chain) sequence and its context. Which antigen it targets is not known. Base-call qualities are not available, and no considerably larger clone is one nucleotide away. This CDR3 is also generated by other DNA sequences in the sample. The germline V gene (reference sequence) sets CDR1 to LGHDT and CDR2 to YNNKEL. Taken from cysteine to phenylalanine, the CDR3 has 12 residues. Only the CDR3 DNA is retained, 36 bases long and in frame from the first base. Cut back by 1 base and 2 bases, the V and J ends lie 2 bases apart. The sample belongs to a study of control samples from healthy donors and cancer patients (TCRdb year 2020). Library preparation used the immunoSEQ multiplex PCR assay. Not all clones reach the TCRdb copy of this immuneACCESS table, which keeps in-frame sequences only. Checked studies attribute under half of the gap to unresolved V genes and leave the rest unexplained. This sample lists about 180,000 clones; about 90% were detected once. Around 2% of the sample comes from the top ten.

This sequence uses TRBV3-1 (or the pseudogene TRBV3-2) and TRBJ2-5, with the D gene uncertain. Sequencing was done on a sample of blood. This TCR was sampled from a woman between 35 and 50 years old in good health. The CDR3 has the sequence CASSQVQETQYF. The base sequence is TGTGCCAGCAGCCAAGTACAAGAGACCCAGTACTTC.